What follows describes a single T cell receptor (beta chain). Its antigen is unidentified. The CDR3 consists of 9 residues. Germline loops: CDR1 SSHAT, CDR2 FNYEAQ (reference sequence). This sample is drawn from a study of beta chain features in type 1 diabetes. Markers CD45RO/CCR7/CD25/CD127/CD95/CD27 served to sort CD4+ naive, central memory, regulatory and stem cell-like memory cells. The study reverse transcribed the entire isolated RNA, so it sequenced expressed TCRB transcripts. Here immunoSEQ multiplex PCR was the method, and the copy in TCRdb shows in-frame clones only, minus some. The table includes more than 150,000 clones, 8.5% to 10% detected once. Study-wide points: Patients with Type 1 diabetes showed moderately but significantly shorter TCRB CDR3s in all four CD4+ subsets. Possibly, sequencing cDNA over-represented cells that had high TCR expression levels.

The gene calls are TRBV7-7 and TRBJ2-7; D gene uncertain. This TCR derives from a woman aged 25 to 39 with type 1 diabetes. Input material: central memory CD4+ T cells from blood. CDR3 residues: CASGYEQYF. DNA for the CDR3: TGTGCTAGTGGCTACGAGCAGTACTTC.